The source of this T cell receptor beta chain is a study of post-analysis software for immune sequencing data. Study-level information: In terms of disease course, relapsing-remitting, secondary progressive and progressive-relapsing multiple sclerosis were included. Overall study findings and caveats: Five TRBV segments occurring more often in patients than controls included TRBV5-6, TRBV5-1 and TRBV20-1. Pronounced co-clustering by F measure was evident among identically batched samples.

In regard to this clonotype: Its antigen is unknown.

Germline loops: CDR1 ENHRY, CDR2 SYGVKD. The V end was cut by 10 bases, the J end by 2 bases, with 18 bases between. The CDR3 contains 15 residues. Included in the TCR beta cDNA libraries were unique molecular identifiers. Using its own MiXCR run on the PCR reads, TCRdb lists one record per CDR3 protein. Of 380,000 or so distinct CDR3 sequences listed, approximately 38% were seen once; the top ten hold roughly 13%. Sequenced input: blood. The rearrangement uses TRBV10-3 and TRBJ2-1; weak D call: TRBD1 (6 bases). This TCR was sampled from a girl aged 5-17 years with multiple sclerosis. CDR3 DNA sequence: TGTGCCACCTCCGGGACACAGAGCGCCTACAATGAGCAGTTCTTC. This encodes CATSGTQSAYNEQFF.